Reported below is one T cell receptor (beta chain). Antigen unknown. Anyone with autoimmune disease history or systemic immunosuppression was excluded. This CDR3 has 19 amino acids. Germline V lookup: CDR1 SGHNT, CDR2 YYREEE (reference sequence). The ends lost 1 base at V and 4 bases at J; junction bases unmatched: 9. This specimen comes from a study of OX40 agonist ivuxolimab in advanced cancers. Study-wide context: Dosing consisted of intravenous ivuxolimab at 0.01 to 10 mg/kg every 2 weeks. Overall study results and limits: Certain nonresponders likewise exhibited a low normalized T-cell clonal expansion.

Data came from immunoSEQ multiplex PCR; TCRdb stores just in-frame clones and leaves some out. The profile shows 25,000 to 35,000 clones, roughly 90% of them singletons. The V and J genes are TRBV5-4 and TRBJ2-1; 15 bases align to TRBD2. The starting material was CD4+ or CD8+ T cells sorted from blood, obtained in a trial of the OX40 agonist ivuxolimab. This receptor was obtained from an adult with an advanced solid tumor such as melanoma, head and neck, liver or kidney cancer. The CDR3 loop reads CASSLKGLAGGPGYNEQFF. For the CDR3, the DNA is TGTGCCAGCAGCTTGAAGGGACTAGCGGGAGGCCCCGGGTACAATGAGCAGTTCTTC.